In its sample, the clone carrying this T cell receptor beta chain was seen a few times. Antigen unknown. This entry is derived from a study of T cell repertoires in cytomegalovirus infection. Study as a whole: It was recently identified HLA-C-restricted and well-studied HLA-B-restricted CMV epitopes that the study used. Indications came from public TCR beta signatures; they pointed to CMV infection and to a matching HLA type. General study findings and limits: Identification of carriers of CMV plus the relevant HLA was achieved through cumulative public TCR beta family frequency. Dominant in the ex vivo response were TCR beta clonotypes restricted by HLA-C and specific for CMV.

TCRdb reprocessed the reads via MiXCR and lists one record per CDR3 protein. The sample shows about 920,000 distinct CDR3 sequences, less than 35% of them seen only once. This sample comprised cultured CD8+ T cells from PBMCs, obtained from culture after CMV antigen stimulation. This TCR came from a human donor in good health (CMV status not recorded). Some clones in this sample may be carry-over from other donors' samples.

The CDR3 is CASSYSSFGGNEQYF. The CDR3 DNA follows: TGTGCCAGCAGTTACTCGAGTTTCGGGGGAAATGAGCAGTACTTC. The chain employs TRBV6-5 and TRBJ2-7, with D perhaps matching TRBD2 (6 bases). Trimming shortened V by 0 bases and J by 7 bases, and 16 bases separated the two germline ends. CDR3 length: 15 amino acids. The V gene's germline CDR1 is MNHEY and CDR2 SVGAGI.